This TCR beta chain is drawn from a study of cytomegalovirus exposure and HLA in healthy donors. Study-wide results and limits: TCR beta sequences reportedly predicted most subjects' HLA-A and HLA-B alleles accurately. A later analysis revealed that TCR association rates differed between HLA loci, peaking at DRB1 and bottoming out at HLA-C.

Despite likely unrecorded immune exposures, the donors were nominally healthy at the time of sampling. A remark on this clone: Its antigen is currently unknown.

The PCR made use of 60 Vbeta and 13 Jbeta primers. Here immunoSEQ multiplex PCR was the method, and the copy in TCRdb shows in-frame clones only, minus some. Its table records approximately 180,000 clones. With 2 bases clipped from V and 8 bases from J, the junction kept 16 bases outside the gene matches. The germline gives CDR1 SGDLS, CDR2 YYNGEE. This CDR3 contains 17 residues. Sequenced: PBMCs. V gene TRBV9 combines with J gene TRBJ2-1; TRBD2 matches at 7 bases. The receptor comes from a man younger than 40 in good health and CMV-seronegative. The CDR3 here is CASSVAAPGGGRHEQFF. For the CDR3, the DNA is TGTGCCAGCAGCGTGGCCGCCCCGGGGGGAGGGCGCCATGAGCAGTTCTTC.